A single count supports the clone carrying this TCR beta chain. Repertoires were generated with immunoSEQ multiplex PCR, while TCRdb's copy carries only in-frame clones and drops some. The table lists approximately 85,000 clones, roughly 94% of them singletons. Per germline, CDR1 MNHEY and CDR2 SMNVEV (reference sequence). V shed 5 bases, J shed 2 bases, and the junction held 5 bases outside the gene matches. The length of the CDR3 is 14 residues. This record belongs to a study of technical replicates of blood from a handful of donors. Sequencing was done on a sample of T cells isolated from PBMCs. This receptor was taken from a human donor in good health. The chain couples TRBV27 to TRBJ1-1, with 7 bases matching TRBD1. CDR3 in DNA: TGTGCCAGCAGTCCGCGGGACAGAAACACTGAAGCTTTCTTT. Protein product: CASSPRDRNTEAFF.